Listed here is a single TCR beta chain. This clone appeared a single time. There is no known antigen for this receptor. No qualities accompany the bases; no much larger clone lies one base away. This record comes from a study of shared clonotypes between healthy human individuals (dated by TCRdb to between 2020 and 2021). Notes on the research overall: The cohort included three men and a couple of women between 18 and 49 years of age. For each donor, CD4 naive and CD4 memory were each run on three plates, CD8 naive on two plates, and CD8 memory on one plate. To increase sequencing depth and limit assay-specific biases, different laboratories used diverse techniques to prepare libraries and sequence TCR repertoires. Blood TCR repertoires of a handful of healthy adults were deeply sequenced to estimate repertoire size and the extent of clonotype sharing between individuals. Each donor's leukapheresis produced roughly between roughly 0.85 and 10 billion PBMCs.

Using the deep immunoSEQ assay, TCR CDR3 regions were amplified from genomic DNA by multiplex PCR. Genomic DNA extracted from each cell subset was distributed evenly over all wells of several immunoSEQ 96-well plates, and each plate served as one replicate. For sorted subsets, each replicate PCR was loaded with approximately 200 ng genomic DNA, equivalent to approximately 33,000 T cell genomes. Purified libraries were measured with a Qubit 3.0 fluorometer, size-checked on a Bioanalyzer 2100, and measured again with the KAPA Library Quantification kit. Each immunoSEQ 96-well plate was sequenced on its own single-read 150-cycle Illumina NextSeq 550 flow cell. As for how the authors treated the data: Because the immunoSEQ output included only junctional sequences and no quality scores, the filtering could not be the same as the filtering used for full-length reads. To assign V/J genes and CDR3, sequences were annotated using PyIR, a Python wrapper for IgBLAST v1.9, with IMGT germline references. Reads were filtered out if the reads had weak V/J assignments (E-value above 1e-6), no CDR3, stop codons, out-of-frame junctions, or ambiguous translated residues. V3J clonotypes were defined as sequences sharing the same inferred V gene, J gene, and CDR3 amino acid sequence. Percentage overlap between repertoires was calculated by dividing the number of shared unique clonotypes by the size of the smaller repertoire. Richness of each repertoire was evaluated using RTK rarefaction, the Chao1 estimator, and Recon v2.1 estimates of unobserved clonotypes. OLGA was used to compute generation probabilities for all TCRbeta clonotypes that the gDNA method yielded from a handful of donors. As stored in TCRdb, this immuneACCESS dataset retains in-frame rearrangements with V and J assigned. A fraction of the clones does not appear; measured against another copy, unresolved V genes explain less than half of the discrepancy, and the remainder lacks a known reason. That table furnishes V, J and clone size, whereas the DNA furnished D and trimming. The sample yields fewer than 3 million clones; approximately 90% were counted once. The top ten constitute around 0.35% of the sample.

The donors were healthy, HIV-negative adults who had no recently reported acute infections or vaccinations. Every donor was a Caucasian adult living in Nashville, Tennessee, USA. Magnetic negative selection was used to enrich CD4+ T cells, after which naive cells were positively selected on CD45RA and the negative fraction became the memory subset. Blood was collected by leukapheresis, and PBMCs were isolated by Ficoll-Histopaque density gradient centrifugation and then cryopreserved in liquid nitrogen vapor phase. Analytical flow cytometry was used to check the purity and quantity of each magnetically sorted T cell population. Genomic DNA was isolated from each sorted fraction and quantified by UV absorbance on a Nanodrop 2000c. Study-level results and caveats: Naive subsets generally had larger estimated clonotype richness than memory subsets. Pairwise subsampling indicated that sequencing depth was expected to affect the degree of clonotype sharing among donors. The small number of donors limited the genetic and exposure-history diversity represented. Clonotypes shared by all four sorted-subset donors showed higher generation probabilities than non-shared clonotypes. Sharing across several donors was observed for roughly 5% of naive CD4, about 3.2% of naive CD8, around 2.5% of memory CD4, and 0.4% of memory CD8 clonotypes. Even with the large sequencing depth, rarefaction of the sorted-subset datasets indicated that sequencing was incomplete. Only blood was sampled, and tissue TCR repertoires likely differ from those in blood.

This TCR was sampled from a young man in good health. Some clones in this sample may be carry-over from other donors' samples. The sequencing sample was made of naive CD4+ T cells from PBMCs. The sample's cell subset or site, from its label and the paper: CD45RA+ positively selected.

The nucleotide sequence is given as TGTGCCAGCACTAACGGGGGCACAGATACGCAGTATTTT. Its translation reads: CASTNGGTDTQYF. The chain uses TRBV13 and TRBJ2-3, and perhaps TRBD2 as D gene, on 5 matching bases. The CDR3 contains 13 residues, cysteine and phenylalanine counted. Only the CDR3 DNA is retained, 39 bases long and in frame from the first base. Cut back by 7 bases and 1 base, the V and J ends lie 9 bases apart. Via the germline V gene (reference sequence), CDR1 is PRHDT and CDR2 FYEKMQ.